This T cell receptor (beta chain) was recovered during a study of T-cell reconstitution after alpha-beta-depleted transplantation in children. Germline CDR1 reads SGHTA; CDR2 reads FQGNSA. The V and J ends lost 5 bases and 3 bases respectively, with 11 bases between them. The CDR3 spans 13 residues. A TCRbeta library incorporating unique molecular identifiers was prepared. MiXCR, applied by TCRdb to the PCR reads, yields one record per CDR3 protein. The sample consists of about 350,000 distinct CDR3 sequences, 13% of them appearing once. The chain carries TRBV7-2 and TRBJ2-7; perhaps TRBD2 as D (5 bases). The material sequenced was PBMCs, taken from the stem cell graft. This clonotype was sampled from a human donor who donated a stem cell graft to a child with Fanconi anemia. In nucleotides, the CDR3 is TGTGCCAGCAGCATTGCCGGGATCTACGAGCAGTACTTC. Translation gives CASSIAGIYEQYF.